These T cell receptor beta chains were read from a single sample in a study of human T cells and chemical hapten exposure. A single record per CDR3 protein comes from TCRdb applying MiXCR to the RACE reads. The sample has 90,000 to 140,000 distinct CDR3 sequences, nearly 35% seen once. Source: whole blood, taken in connection with sensitization to the hapten diphenylcyclopropenone (DPC). These receptors were obtained from a man in his forties with alopecia areata. Some clones in this sample may be carry-over from other donors' samples. Both conserved end residues are part of each CDR3. D genes are given only for firm matches. The size field is filled for only some rows; it gives once, few, many or a size class.

V gene	clone size	J gene	D gene	CDR3 DNA	CDR3 protein
TRBV18	NA	TRBJ1-2	NA	TGTGCCAGCTACAATATGGGGCTCTATGGCTACACCTTC	CASYNMGLYGYTF
TRBV5-1	few	TRBJ2-3	NA	TGCGCCAGCAGCTTGGCTGACAGTCCTAGCACAGATACGCAGTATTTT	CASSLADSPSTDTQYF
TRBV4-2	NA	TRBJ2-1	TRBD2	TGTGCCAGCAGCCAAGTAGGACTAGCGGGCTCCTACAATGAGCAGTTCTTC	CASSQVGLAGSYNEQFF
TRBV29-1	few	TRBJ2-3	TRBD1	TGCAGCGTTGATGGACAGGGTGCAGATACGCAGTATTTT	CSVDGQGADTQYF
TRBV10-2	few	TRBJ1-1	NA	TGCGCCAGCAGTTGGGACGGAGAGAACACTGAAGCTTTCTTT	CASSWDGENTEAFF
TRBV27	few	TRBJ1-5	NA	TGTGCCAGCAGTTTATCGCATCAGCCCCAGCATTTT	CASSLSHQPQHF
TRBV21-1	NA	TRBJ2-7	NA	TGTGCCCTCCCCGGCGCCGGGGTTTACGAGCAGTACTTC	CALPGAGVYEQYF
TRBV18	NA	TRBJ1-2	NA	TGTGCCAGCTCACCACCCTACGAACCGACTAACTATGGCTACACCTTC	CASSPPYEPTNYGYTF
TRBV12-3/TRBV12-4	few	TRBJ2-1	NA	TGTGCCAGCAGTTATAAAGGGGACAATGAGCAGTTCTTC	CASSYKGDNEQFF
TRBV18	few	TRBJ2-1	NA	TGTGCCAGCTCACCACCGGATAGTGGGGCCTACAATGAGCAGTTCTTC	CASSPPDSGAYNEQFF
TRBV7-9	few	TRBJ1-6	TRBD1	TGTGCCAGCAGCTTAGTCAGGGGGCTGAATTCACCCCTCCACTTT	CASSLVRGLNSPLHF
TRBV20-1	few	TRBJ2-3	TRBD2	TGCAGTGCAACCGCAGGGACTAGCGGGAGAGATACGCAGTATTTT	CSATAGTSGRDTQYF
TRBV5-1	NA	TRBJ2-1	TRBD2	TGCGCCAGCAGCTTGGGGTCATCGGGCGGGAGTTTCTATGAGCAGTTCTTC	CASSLGSSGGSFYEQFF
TRBV4-1	once	TRBJ2-3	NA	TGCGCCAGCAGCCAAGAAGGAGTTATTACGCAGTATTTT	CASSQEGVITQYF
TRBV6-1	once	TRBJ2-1	TRBD2	TGTGCCAGCAGTGAAGGCTTAGGACTAGCGGGAGCCCCTCACAATGAGCAGTTCTTC	CASSEGLGLAGAPHNEQFF
TRBV27	few	TRBJ1-1	NA	TGTGCCAGCAGTTTATCAGGGAAGAACACTGAAGCTTTCTTT	CASSLSGKNTEAFF
TRBV5-1	few	TRBJ1-6	TRBD1	TGCGCCAGCAGCTCGGACAGGGGTTTACGTTCACCCCTCCACTTT	CASSSDRGLRSPLHF
TRBV6-2/TRBV6-3	few	TRBJ2-1	NA	TGTGCCAGCAGTTACAGGCCAAATGAGCAGTTCTTC	CASSYRPNEQFF